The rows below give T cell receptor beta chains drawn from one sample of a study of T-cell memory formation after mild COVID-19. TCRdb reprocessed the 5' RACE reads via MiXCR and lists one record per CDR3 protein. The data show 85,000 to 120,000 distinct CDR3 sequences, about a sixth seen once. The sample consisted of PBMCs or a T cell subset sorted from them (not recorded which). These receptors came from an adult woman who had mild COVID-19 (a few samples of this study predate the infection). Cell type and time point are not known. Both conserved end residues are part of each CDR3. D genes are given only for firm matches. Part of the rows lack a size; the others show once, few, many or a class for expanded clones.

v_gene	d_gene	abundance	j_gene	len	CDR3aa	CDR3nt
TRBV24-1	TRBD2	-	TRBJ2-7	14	CATSAPGGPGEQYF	TGTGCCACCAGTGCTCCGGGAGGGCCGGGCGAGCAGTACTTC
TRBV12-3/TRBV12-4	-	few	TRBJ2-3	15	CASSSLWRGTDTQYF	TGTGCCAGCAGTTCTCTTTGGAGGGGCACAGATACGCAGTATTTT
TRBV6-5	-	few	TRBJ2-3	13	CASSQGISDTQYF	TGTGCCAGCAGTCAAGGAATTTCAGATACGCAGTATTTT
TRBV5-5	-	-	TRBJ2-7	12	CASTLQRDEQYF	TGTGCCAGCACCCTCCAACGCGACGAGCAGTACTTC
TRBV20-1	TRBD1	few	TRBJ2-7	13	CSATGQGVNEQYF	TGCAGTGCGACGGGACAGGGGGTCAACGAGCAGTACTTC
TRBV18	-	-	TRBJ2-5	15	CASSHSAEPQETQYF	TGTGCCAGCTCCCACTCGGCGGAGCCCCAAGAGACCCAGTACTTC
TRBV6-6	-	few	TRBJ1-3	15	CASIHWGLTGPTIYF	TGTGCCAGCATCCATTGGGGTCTAACTGGCCCCACCATATATTTT
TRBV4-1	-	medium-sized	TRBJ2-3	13	CASSQPNGDTQYF	TGCGCCAGCAGCCAACCTAACGGGGATACGCAGTATTTT
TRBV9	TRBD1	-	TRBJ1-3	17	CASSVDRTGLYGNTIYF	TGTGCCAGCAGCGTAGACAGGACAGGGCTGTATGGAAACACCATATATTTT
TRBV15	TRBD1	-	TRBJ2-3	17	CATSRAGDRGLTDTQYF	TGTGCCACCAGCAGAGCCGGGGACAGAGGGCTCACAGATACGCAGTATTTT
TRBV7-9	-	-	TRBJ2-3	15	CASSPSRGITDTQYF	TGTGCCAGCAGCCCTAGTCGCGGGATCACAGATACGCAGTATTTT
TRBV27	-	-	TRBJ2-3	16	CASSLSAGAPLDTQYF	TGTGCCAGCAGTTTATCAGCAGGGGCCCCGTTAGATACGCAGTATTTT
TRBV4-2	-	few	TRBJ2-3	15	CASSPRGGPTDTQYF	TGTGCCAGCAGCCCGCGAGGGGGACCCACAGATACGCAGTATTTT
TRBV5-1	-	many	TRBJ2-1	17	CASSLLHERVSYNEQFF	TGCGCCAGCAGCTTGCTCCATGAGAGGGTTTCCTACAATGAGCAGTTCTTC
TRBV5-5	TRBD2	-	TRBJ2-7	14	CASSFLAGEYEQYF	TGTGCCAGCAGCTTCTTAGCGGGGGAGTACGAGCAGTACTTC
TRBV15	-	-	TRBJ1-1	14	CATVPSLGGTEAFF	TGTGCCACCGTACCAAGTCTGGGCGGCACTGAAGCTTTCTTT